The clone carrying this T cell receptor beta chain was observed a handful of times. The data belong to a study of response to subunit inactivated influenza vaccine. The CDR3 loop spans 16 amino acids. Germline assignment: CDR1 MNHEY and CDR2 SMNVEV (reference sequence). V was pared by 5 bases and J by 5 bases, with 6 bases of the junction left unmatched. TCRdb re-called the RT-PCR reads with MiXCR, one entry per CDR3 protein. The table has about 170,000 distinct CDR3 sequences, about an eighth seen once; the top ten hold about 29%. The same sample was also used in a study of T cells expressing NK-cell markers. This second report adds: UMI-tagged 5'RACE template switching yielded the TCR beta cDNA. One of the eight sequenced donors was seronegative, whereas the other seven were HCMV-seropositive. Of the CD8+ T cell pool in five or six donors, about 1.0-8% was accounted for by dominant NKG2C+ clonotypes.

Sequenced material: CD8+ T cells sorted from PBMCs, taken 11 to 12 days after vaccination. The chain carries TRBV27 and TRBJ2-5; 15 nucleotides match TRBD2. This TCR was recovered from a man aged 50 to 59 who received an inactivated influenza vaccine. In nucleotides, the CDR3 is TGTGCCAGCAGTCCATGGACTAGCGGGAGGGTGGAGACCCAGTACTTC. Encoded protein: CASSPWTSGRVETQYF.